The next 30 T cell receptor beta chains were all read from a single sample in a study of T cell responses to AZD1222 COVID-19 vaccine. Clones were sequenced by immunoSEQ multiplex PCR, and TCRdb holds only the in-frame ones, with some missing. The sample yields about 120,000 clones, approximately 91% seen once. This specimen was peripheral blood, taken 28 days after the second AZD1222 dose. These receptors all come from an adult who received the AZD1222 COVID-19 vaccine.

CDR3 sequence (DNA): TGTGCCAGCAGTCGTAGTCCCGTGGAGCAGTACTTC. This sequence encodes CASSRSPVEQYF. The chain carries TRBV7-8 and TRBJ2-7, with no clear D. V was shortened by 6 bases and J by 7 bases, with 13 bases between the two germline ends. The CDR3 loop spans 12 amino acids. Per germline, CDR1 SGHVS and CDR2 FQNEAQ.

This clone has more than one count but fewer than ten. The genes are TRBV5-1 and TRBJ1-4; D is possibly TRBD1 (5 bases). Deletions cut 1 base from V and 5 bases from J, with 12 bases between. Germline loops: CDR1 SGHRS, CDR2 YFSETQ. The CDR3 covers 15 residues. CDR3 DNA: TGCGCCAGCAGCTTGATTACAGGTCTCAATGAAAAACTGTTTTTT. Encoded protein: CASSLITGLNEKLFF.

J is TRBJ2-7 and V is TRBV28, with D uncertain. The V gene's germline CDR1 is MDHEN and CDR2 SYDVKM. The CDR3 has 13 amino acids. V lost 1 base and J 2 bases, leaving 6 bases between the germline ends. The CDR3 nucleotides are TGTGCCAGCAGTTTATTCGGGCCCTACGAGCAGTACTTC. Protein product: CASSLFGPYEQYF.

The J gene is TRBJ1-1, the V gene TRBV28; D not resolved. Per germline, CDR1 MDHEN and CDR2 SYDVKM. Trimming removed 6 bases at V and 7 bases at J, with 15 bases between. This CDR3 has 13 amino acids. The CDR3 here is CASSPGRMGEAFF. CDR3 DNA: TGTGCCAGCAGCCCGGGCCGGATGGGTGAAGCTTTCTTT. Complete variable domain (other parts from reference TRBV28 and TRBJ1-1): DVKVTQSSRYLVKRTGEKVFLECVQDMDHENMFWYRQDPGLGLRLIYFSYDVKMKEKGDIPEGYSVSREKKERFSLILESASTNQTSMYLCASSPGRMGEAFFGQGTRLTVV.

This chain links TRBV5-6 with TRBJ2-1; 7 bases fit TRBD2. This CDR3 contains 16 residues. J gave up 9 bases and V 5 bases, and 17 bases lay outside the gene matches. The germline gives CDR1 SGHDT, CDR2 YYEEEE. The CDR3 coding sequence is TGTGCCAGCAGGTTTGAGGTCGCGGGAGACCCCCGTGAGCAGTTCTTC. Translation: CASRFEVAGDPREQFF.

The chain is built from TRBV5-4 and TRBJ1-1; 8 bases are a match to TRBD1. V trimming: 4 bases; J trimming: 1 base; junction bases outside the gene matches: 9. CDR3 size: 16 residues. Germline V lookup: CDR1 SGHNT, CDR2 YYREEE (reference sequence). The CDR3 reads CASSERRGQGNTEAFF. For the CDR3, the DNA is TGTGCCAGCAGCGAGCGCAGGGGGCAAGGGAACACTGAAGCTTTCTTT.

In the case of this clone: This specimen includes other DNA sequences encoding the same CDR3. This sequence joins TRBV5-1 and TRBJ1-5, with D possibly matching TRBD1 (6 bases). CDR1 SGHRS and CDR2 YFSETQ come from the germline V gene. Trimming pared 2 bases from V and 2 bases from J, leaving 8 bases between. This CDR3 has 14 residues. CDR3 sequence: CASSLGGGNQPQHF. The CDR3 bases are TGCGCCAGCAGCTTAGGGGGGGGCAATCAGCCCCAGCATTTT.

The chain recombines TRBV6-5 with TRBJ1-3; D uncertain. Germline loops: CDR1 MNHEY, CDR2 SVGAGI. V was clipped by 8 bases and J by 0 bases, with 11 bases between them. The CDR3 covers 14 residues. This chain's CDR3 is CASRGSTSGNTIYF. CDR3 nucleotides: TGTGCCAGCCGCGGCAGTACCTCTGGAAACACCATATATTTT.

CDR3 in DNA: TGCGCCAGCAGCCAAGACGGACCTAATGAAAAACTGTTTTTT. Translation: CASSQDGPNEKLFF. This sequence joins TRBV4-1 and TRBJ1-4; D is unclear. The germline V gene encodes CDR1 MGHRA and CDR2 YSYEKL. The CDR3 extends over 14 amino acids. V was clipped by 0 bases and J by 3 bases, with 5 bases between them.

The chain uses TRBV4-1 and TRBJ2-5; 7 bases agree with TRBD2. The CDR3 loop spans 17 amino acids. After removal of 2 bases from V and 5 bases from J, the junction contained 14 bases not matched to a gene. CDR1 is MGHRA and CDR2 is YSYEKL in the germline V gene. CDR3 in DNA: TGCGCCAGCAGCCAACCGGATTCGGGACTATTGGGGGAGACCCAGTACTTC. It specifies CASSQPDSGLLGETQYF.

The J gene is TRBJ2-1, the V gene TRBV4-2; 8 bases agree with TRBD1. The CDR3 is 14 amino acids. V lost 2 bases to trimming and J lost 6 bases; unmatched junction nucleotides: 3. Germline values: CDR1 LGHNA, CDR2 YNFKEQ. The CDR3 nucleotides are TGTGCCAGCAGCCAAACAGGGGGGTTCAATGAGCAGTTCTTC. Protein: CASSQTGGFNEQFF.

The V gene is TRBV28, the J gene TRBJ1-5; D gene unclear. CDR1 MDHEN and CDR2 SYDVKM come from the germline V gene. This CDR3 comprises 11 residues. V was clipped by 5 bases and J by 4 bases, with 3 bases between them. CDR3 sequence reads: CASSENQPQHF. CDR3 DNA: TGTGCCAGCAGTGAGAATCAGCCCCAGCATTTT.

This clone was seen only once. The V call is TRBV6-1, the J call TRBJ1-5; D is possibly TRBD1 (6 bases). Germline loops: CDR1 MNHNS, CDR2 SASEGT. V shed 2 bases and J shed 3 bases, with 11 bases lying between them. The CDR3 spans 15 residues. CDR3 DNA sequence: TGTGCCAGCAGTGAAACCGGGACAAACAATCAGCCCCAGCATTTT. The encoded protein is CASSETGTNNQPQHF.

The chain uses TRBV27 and TRBJ1-2, with 8 positions matching TRBD1. The CDR3 length is 17 residues. Germline CDR1 MNHEY, CDR2 SMNVEV (reference sequence). With V trimmed by 6 bases and J by 0 bases, 12 bases remained unmatched. DNA of the CDR3: TGTGCCAGCAGGCCCCCCTACAGGGGGTGGGCTAACTATGGCTACACCTTC. Residues: CASRPPYRGWANYGYTF.

This sequence joins TRBV2 and TRBJ1-1, with 7 bases lining up with TRBD1. The V gene's germline CDR1 is SNHLY and CDR2 FYNNEI. This CDR3 has 13 residues. J lost 2 bases, V lost 7 bases, and 4 bases had no gene match. The DNA of the CDR3 is TGTGCCAGCAAGGGGGCCGGCAACACTGAAGCTTTCTTT. Its translation: CASKGAGNTEAFF.

Here the CDR3 reads CASSGPGKDEKLFF. CDR3 nucleotides: TGTGCCAGCAGCGGTCCTGGGAAAGATGAAAAACTGTTTTTT. V is TRBV5-4 and J is TRBJ1-4; D remains unclear. CDR3 length: 14 residues. The ends were cut back, 4 bases at V and 6 bases at J, with 13 bases in the middle. Germline values: CDR1 SGHNT, CDR2 YYREEE (reference sequence).

The chain couples TRBV5-6 to TRBJ2-7, with 8 bases aligning to TRBD1. CDR3 size: 15 residues. The trim removed 4 bases at V and 2 bases at J, leaving 8 bases unmatched. The germline CDR1 and CDR2 sequences are SGHDT and YYEEEE. The CDR3 bases are TGTGCCAGCAGCGCCCCCCGGACAGGGACCTACGAGCAGTACTTC. Translated: CASSAPRTGTYEQYF.

The gene calls are TRBV5-1 and TRBJ1-2; 7 nucleotides agree with TRBD1. The length of the CDR3 is 17 residues. V shed 2 bases, J shed 8 bases, and the junction held 18 bases outside the gene matches. Germline-derived CDR1 and CDR2 are SGHRS and YFSETQ. CDR3 bases: TGCGCCAGCAGCTTCCAACCGGGACAGCGCCTCGATGGGGGCTACACCTTC. As protein: CASSFQPGQRLDGGYTF.

This rearrangement joins TRBV24-1 to TRBJ1-5; tentatively, D is TRBD1 (5 bases). The CDR3 has 13 residues. Germline assignment: CDR1 KGHDR and CDR2 SFDVKD. Between the trimmed V and J ends, which lost 4 bases and 4 bases, there was a span of 7 bases. The CDR3 is CATSDSGNQPQHF. In DNA form, the CDR3 reads TGTGCCACCAGTGACTCAGGGAATCAGCCCCAGCATTTT.

The chain employs TRBV10-2 and TRBJ1-1; D gene unclear. Trimming shortened V by 2 bases and J by 0 bases, and 13 bases separated the two germline ends. The CDR3 runs 16 residues. From germline, CDR1 is WSHSY and CDR2 SAAADI. CDR3 DNA sequence: TGCGCCAGCAGTGAGAATCTGGGAGAGATGAACACTGAAGCTTTCTTT. Amino acid sequence: CASSENLGEMNTEAFF.

The chain employs TRBV28 and TRBJ2-1; 10 nucleotides line up with TRBD1. Losses at the gene ends were 6 bases for V and 0 bases for J; bases not matched to a gene: 2. The CDR3 length is 15 residues. Germline assignment: CDR1 MDHEN and CDR2 SYDVKM. The CDR3 reads CASRGQGSSYNEQFF. The DNA of the CDR3 is TGTGCCAGCAGGGGACAGGGGAGCTCCTACAATGAGCAGTTCTTC.

This chain connects TRBV7-9 to TRBJ1-2; D is perhaps TRBD1 (6 bases). The germline V gene encodes CDR1 SEHNR and CDR2 FQNEAQ (reference sequence). The CDR3 is 13 residues long. V was trimmed by 5 bases and J by 8 bases, leaving 15 bases between them. The CDR3 sequence: CASSLPTGQGYTF. For the CDR3, the DNA is TGTGCCAGCAGCCTACCGACAGGTCAAGGCTACACCTTC.

The chain couples TRBV2 to TRBJ1-5; 9 positions agree with TRBD1. Germline V gene data show CDR1 as SNHLY and CDR2 as FYNNEI. The CDR3 has 14 residues. V lost 6 bases to trimming and J lost 5 bases; unmatched junction nucleotides: 5. Here the CDR3 reads CASSGTGKDQPQHF. The CDR3 nucleotides are TGTGCCAGCAGCGGGACAGGGAAGGATCAGCCCCAGCATTTT.

The chain carries TRBV28 and TRBJ1-5; D call uncertain. Trimming left V 3 bases short and J 1 base short, with 7 bases between. The V gene's germline CDR1 is MDHEN and CDR2 SYDVKM. The CDR3 length is 14 residues. This chain's CDR3 is CASSFPQSNQPQHF. The CDR3, as DNA: TGTGCCAGCAGTTTCCCTCAAAGCAATCAGCCCCAGCATTTT. Supplemented by reference TRBV28 and TRBJ1-5, the full variable domain reads DVKVTQSSRYLVKRTGEKVFLECVQDMDHENMFWYRQDPGLGLRLIYFSYDVKMKEKGDIPEGYSVSREKKERFSLILESASTNQTSMYLCASSFPQSNQPQHFGDGTRLSIL.

The gene calls are TRBV3-1 (or the pseudogene TRBV3-2) and TRBJ1-3; D is undetermined. CDR3 size: 14 residues. Germline V gene sequence: CDR1 LGHDT, CDR2 YNNKEL (reference sequence). V was shortened by 3 bases and J by 1 base, with 7 bases between the two germline ends. CDR3 amino acids: CASSQGWSGNTIYF. CDR3 in DNA: TGTGCCAGCAGCCAGGGATGGTCTGGAAACACCATATATTTT.

The chain uses TRBV7-9 and TRBJ2-7, with D maybe TRBD2 (5 bases). The V gene lost 5 bases and the J gene lost 7 bases, with 18 bases spanning the gap. This CDR3 has 14 amino acids. Per germline, CDR1 SEHNR and CDR2 FQNEAQ (reference sequence). The CDR3 loop reads CASSQRTPSGEQYF. The CDR3, as DNA: TGTGCCAGCAGCCAAAGGACTCCTTCTGGGGAGCAGTACTTC.

This rearrangement joins TRBV7-2 to TRBJ2-7; TRBD1 matches at 8 bases. This CDR3 contains 14 residues. Losses at the gene ends were 5 bases for V and 1 base for J; bases not matched to a gene: 4. Germline V gene data show CDR1 as SGHTA and CDR2 as FQGNSA. The CDR3: CASSPRQGSYEQYF. As DNA, the CDR3 is TGTGCCAGCAGCCCTAGACAGGGGTCCTACGAGCAGTACTTC.

The rearrangement links TRBV7-2 to TRBJ1-3, with 7 nucleotides matching TRBD1. The length of the CDR3 is 16 residues. V shed 5 bases, J shed 0 bases, and the junction held 7 bases outside the gene matches. Germline loops: CDR1 SGHTA, CDR2 FQGNSA. DNA for the CDR3: TGTGCCAGCAGCCCAGGGGGGTTACGCTCTGGAAACACCATATATTTT. It is translated as CASSPGGLRSGNTIYF. The full variable domain, its missing parts supplied by reference TRBV7-2 and TRBJ1-3, is GAGVSQSPSNKVTEKGKDVELRCDPISGHTALYWYRQSLGQGLEFLIYFQGNSAPDKSGLPSDRFSAERTGGSVSTLTIQRTQQEDSAVYLCASSPGGLRSGNTIYFGEGSWLTVV.

In its sample, this clone was seen a few times. The rearrangement joins TRBV6-5 to TRBJ1-6, with TRBD1 as a possible D gene (5 bases). Germline values: CDR1 MNHEY, CDR2 SVGAGI. The CDR3 consists of 14 residues. The V end was cut by 5 bases, the J end by 9 bases, with 14 bases between. DNA for the CDR3: TGTGCCAGCAGTCCCGTGGGAGGGGCTTCACCCCTCCACTTT. Protein: CASSPVGGASPLHF.

The chain carries TRBV3-1 (or the pseudogene TRBV3-2) and TRBJ1-6; D may be TRBD1 (6 bases). The germline V gene has CDR1 LGHDT and CDR2 YNNKEL (reference sequence). CDR3 length: 16 amino acids. With 6 bases removed from V and 7 bases from J, the gap between germline ends came to 19 bases. The CDR3 region has the DNA TGTGCCAGCAGTCTTTGCAACGTTACAGGGAATTCACCCCTCCACTTT. Translation: CASSLCNVTGNSPLHF.